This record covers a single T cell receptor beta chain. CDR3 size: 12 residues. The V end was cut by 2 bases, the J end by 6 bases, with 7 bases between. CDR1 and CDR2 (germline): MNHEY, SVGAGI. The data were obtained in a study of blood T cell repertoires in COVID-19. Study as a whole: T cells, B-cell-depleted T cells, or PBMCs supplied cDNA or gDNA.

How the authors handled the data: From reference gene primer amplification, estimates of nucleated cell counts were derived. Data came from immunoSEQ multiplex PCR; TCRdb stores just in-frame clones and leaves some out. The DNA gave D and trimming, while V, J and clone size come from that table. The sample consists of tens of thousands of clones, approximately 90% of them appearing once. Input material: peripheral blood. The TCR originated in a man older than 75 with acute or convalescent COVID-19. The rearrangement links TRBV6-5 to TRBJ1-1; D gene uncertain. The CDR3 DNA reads TGTGCCAGCAGTTACGCGGGATCTGAAGCTTTCTTT. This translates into CASSYAGSEAFF.